These T cell receptor beta chains were read from a single sample in a study of blood T cell repertoires in COVID-19. Libraries were prepared by immunoSEQ multiplex PCR; TCRdb keeps only in-frame clonotypes and omits some of them. This table has about 150,000 clones, 80% to 90% appearing once. The sequenced material came from peripheral blood. Every receptor here comes from a man between 18 and 29 years old with COVID-19, enrolled during active disease. The CDR3 runs from the conserved cysteine through the conserved F or W. Size values are once, few and many counts, or a class for expanded clones, and some rows have none.

V	size	J	CDR3
TRBV7-9	few	TRBJ1-2	CASSLAGTAYGYTF
TRBV6-5	-	TRBJ2-3	CASSLRGDTDTQYF
TRBV29-1	-	TRBJ1-6	CSVGGFYNSPLHF
TRBV6-2/TRBV6-3	-	TRBJ2-1	CASSPRLGTELDEQFF
TRBV14	-	TRBJ1-2	CASSQGGSYGYTF
TRBV3-1/TRBV3-2	-	TRBJ2-7	CASSQALAAPYEQYF
TRBV2	-	TRBJ2-3	CAIETSGYEFLGTDTQYF
TRBV2	-	TRBJ1-2	CASKDRVYGYTF
TRBV7-2	few	TRBJ2-7	CASSLDGLGYEQYF
TRBV9	-	TRBJ2-1	CASSVVGTSGGHEQFF
TRBV28	-	TRBJ1-2	CASSLFSQASYGYTF
TRBV7-9	-	TRBJ2-1	CASSFLSQYNEQFF
TRBV11-2	-	TRBJ1-1	CASSLGQFSQAFF
TRBV24-1	-	TRBJ2-7	CATSEPTRAEQYF
TRBV28	-	TRBJ2-1	CASTQGGASGRRSMDNEQFF
TRBV15	-	TRBJ2-3	CATSMLAGAYTDTQYF
TRBV28	-	TRBJ2-2	CASSQSYRTVGRLDRPGELFF
TRBV6-5	-	TRBJ1-1	CASSYSWDRAYTEAFF
TRBV19	-	TRBJ1-5	CASSIYRLRNQPQHF
TRBV30	-	TRBJ1-2	CAWSVAADYGYTF
TRBV30	-	TRBJ1-1	CAWRGLPGGEAFF
TRBV28	-	TRBJ2-7	CASSLSSSGTYEQYF
TRBV4-2	-	TRBJ1-1	CASSQLTGFTEAFF
TRBV9	-	TRBJ2-1	CASSTPERAGGPHEQFF
TRBV11-2	-	TRBJ1-1	CASRQGATEAFF
TRBV4-2	-	TRBJ1-2	CASSQDSGGGYTF
TRBV6-5	-	TRBJ2-5	CASTWRAGTGETQYF
TRBV5-1	-	TRBJ2-3	CASSLEGTKGVDTQYF
TRBV4-1	-	TRBJ2-1	CASSPRGAGGIYNEQFF
TRBV27	once	TRBJ2-5	CASSLGSQETQYF
TRBV7-9	-	TRBJ2-7	CASSPRGTRSYEQYF
TRBV6-5	few	TRBJ2-7	CASSLGLAGPYEQYF
TRBV6-5	-	TRBJ1-2	CASSYSSYYGYTF
TRBV2	once	TRBJ1-2	CAGPTGGYTF
TRBV5-6	-	TRBJ1-4	CASSLQGAANEKLLF
TRBV29-1	once	TRBJ2-7	CSVGGQGGRDEQYF
TRBV28	-	TRBJ2-5	CASSPPGTGEETQYF
TRBV9	-	TRBJ2-2	CASSQGAENTGELFF
TRBV6-5	-	TRBJ2-5	CASTPAGQGKETQYF
TRBV6-2/TRBV6-3	-	TRBJ2-7	CASSHDRIHEQYF
TRBV6-5	-	TRBJ1-2	CASSYSGQGANGYTF
TRBV28	-	TRBJ1-1	CASSQGALNTEAFF
TRBV19	-	TRBJ2-5	CASNPGTGGGETQYF
TRBV13	-	TRBJ1-2	CASSNQGAHEDYGYTF
TRBV5-1	few	TRBJ2-7	CASSYLQGGSYEQYF
TRBV30	-	TRBJ2-1	CAWNVFSYNEQFF
TRBV7-2	-	TRBJ1-6	CASSLGGVGSPLHF
TRBV27	-	TRBJ1-1	CASSIGAGMNTEAFF
TRBV30	-	TRBJ2-7	CAWRKEGAAQYF
TRBV6-2/TRBV6-3	-	TRBJ2-3	CASSYSYWLAVSDTQYF
TRBV19	-	TRBJ2-3	CASSADRAIPDTQYF